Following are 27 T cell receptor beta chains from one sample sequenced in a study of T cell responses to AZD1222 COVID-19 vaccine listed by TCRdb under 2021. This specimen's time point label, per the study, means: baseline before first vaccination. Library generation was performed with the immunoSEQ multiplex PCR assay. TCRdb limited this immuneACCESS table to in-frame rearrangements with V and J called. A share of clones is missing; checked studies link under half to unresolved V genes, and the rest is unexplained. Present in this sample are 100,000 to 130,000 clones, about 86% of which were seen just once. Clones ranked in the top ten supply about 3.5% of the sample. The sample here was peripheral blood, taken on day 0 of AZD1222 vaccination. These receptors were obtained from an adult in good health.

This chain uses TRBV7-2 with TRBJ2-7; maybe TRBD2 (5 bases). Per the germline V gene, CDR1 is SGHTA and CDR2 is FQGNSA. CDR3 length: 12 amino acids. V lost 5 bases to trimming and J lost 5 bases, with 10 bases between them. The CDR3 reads CASSPPGDEQYF. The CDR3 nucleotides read TGTGCCAGCAGCCCCCCCGGGGACGAGCAGTACTTC.

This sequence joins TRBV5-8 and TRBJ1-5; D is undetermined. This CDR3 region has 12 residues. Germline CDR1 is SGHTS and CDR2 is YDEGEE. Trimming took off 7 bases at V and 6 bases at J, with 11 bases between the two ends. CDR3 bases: TGTGCCAGCGAGGGAAGTGGTCAGCCCCAGCATTTT. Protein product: CASEGSGQPQHF.

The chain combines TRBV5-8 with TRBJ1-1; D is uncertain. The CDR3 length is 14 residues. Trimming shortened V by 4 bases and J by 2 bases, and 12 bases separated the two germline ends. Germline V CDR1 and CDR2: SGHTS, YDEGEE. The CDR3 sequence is CASSPRVANTEAFF. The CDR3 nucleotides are TGTGCCAGCAGCCCCCGTGTCGCCAACACTGAAGCTTTCTTT.

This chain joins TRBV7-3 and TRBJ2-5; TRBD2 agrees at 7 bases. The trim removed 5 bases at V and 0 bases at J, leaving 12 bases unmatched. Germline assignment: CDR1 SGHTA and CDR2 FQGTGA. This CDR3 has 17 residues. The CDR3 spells CASSKGAAAGDQETQYF. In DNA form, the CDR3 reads TGTGCCAGCAGCAAAGGGGCAGCGGCGGGGGACCAAGAGACCCAGTACTTC.

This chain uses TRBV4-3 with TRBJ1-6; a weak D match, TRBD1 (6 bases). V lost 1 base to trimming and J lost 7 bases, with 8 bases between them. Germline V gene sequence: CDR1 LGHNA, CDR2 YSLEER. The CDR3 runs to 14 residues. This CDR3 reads CASSQVTGNSPLHF. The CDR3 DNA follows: TGCGCCAGCAGCCAAGTCACAGGGAATTCACCCCTCCACTTT.

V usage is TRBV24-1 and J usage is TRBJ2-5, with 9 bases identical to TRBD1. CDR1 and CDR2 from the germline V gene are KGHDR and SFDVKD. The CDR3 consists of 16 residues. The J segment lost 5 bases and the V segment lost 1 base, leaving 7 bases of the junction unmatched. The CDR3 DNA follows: TGTGCCACCAGTGATTTCGCAACAGGGGGCTGGGAGACCCAGTACTTC. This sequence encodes CATSDFATGGWETQYF.

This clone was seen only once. The CDR3 loop is CAITTDSYEQYF. CDR3 DNA: TGTGCCATCACTACCGACTCCTACGAGCAGTACTTC. This chain joins TRBV10-3 and TRBJ2-7; D unclear. V gave up 7 bases and J gave up 0 bases, with 7 bases separating them. CDR1 and CDR2 from the germline V gene are ENHRY and SYGVKD. The CDR3 extends over 12 amino acids.

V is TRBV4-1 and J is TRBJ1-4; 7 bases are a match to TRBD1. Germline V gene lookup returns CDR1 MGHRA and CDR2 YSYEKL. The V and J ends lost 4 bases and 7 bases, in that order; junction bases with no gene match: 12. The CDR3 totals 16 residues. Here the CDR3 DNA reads TGCGCCAGCAGCCGCACTCCCGGGACAGACGGTGAAAAACTGTTTTTT. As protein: CASSRTPGTDGEKLFF.

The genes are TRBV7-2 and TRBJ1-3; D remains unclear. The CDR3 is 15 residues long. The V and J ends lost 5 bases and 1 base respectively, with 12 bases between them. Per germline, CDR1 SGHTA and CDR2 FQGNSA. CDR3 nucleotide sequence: TGTGCCAGCAGCCTTGCCCCACCGTCTGGAAACACCATATATTTT. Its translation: CASSLAPPSGNTIYF.

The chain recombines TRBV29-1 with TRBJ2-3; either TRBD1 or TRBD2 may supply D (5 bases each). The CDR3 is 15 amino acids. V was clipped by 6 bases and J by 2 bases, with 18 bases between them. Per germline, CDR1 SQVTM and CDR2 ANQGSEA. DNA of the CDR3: TGCAGCGTCTCGATGACCGGGGCCCCCACAGATACGCAGTATTTT. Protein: CSVSMTGAPTDTQYF.

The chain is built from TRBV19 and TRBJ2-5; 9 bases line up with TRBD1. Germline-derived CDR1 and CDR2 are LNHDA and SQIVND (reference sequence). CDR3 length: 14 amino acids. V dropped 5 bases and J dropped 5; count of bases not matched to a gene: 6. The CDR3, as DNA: TGTGCCAGTAGTGCCGGACAGGGGATCGAGACCCAGTACTTC. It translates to CASSAGQGIETQYF.

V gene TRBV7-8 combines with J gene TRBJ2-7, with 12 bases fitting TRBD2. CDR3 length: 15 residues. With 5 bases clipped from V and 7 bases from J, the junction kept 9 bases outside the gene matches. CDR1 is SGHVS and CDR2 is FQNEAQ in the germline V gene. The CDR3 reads CASSTRLAGGIEQYF. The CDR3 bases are TGTGCCAGCAGCACCAGGCTAGCGGGGGGGATAGAGCAGTACTTC.

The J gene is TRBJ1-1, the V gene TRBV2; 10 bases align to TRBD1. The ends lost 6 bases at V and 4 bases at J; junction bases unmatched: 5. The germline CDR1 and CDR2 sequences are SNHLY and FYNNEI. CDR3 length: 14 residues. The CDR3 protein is CASSGQGEGTEAFF. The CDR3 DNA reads TGTGCCAGCAGCGGACAGGGGGAAGGCACTGAAGCTTTCTTT. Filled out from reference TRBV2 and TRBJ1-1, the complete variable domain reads EPEVTQTPSHQVTQMGQEVILRCVPISNHLYFYWYRQILGQKVEFLVSFYNNEISEKSEIFDDQFSVERPDGSNFTLKIRSTKLEDSAMYFCASSGQGEGTEAFFGQGTRLTVV.

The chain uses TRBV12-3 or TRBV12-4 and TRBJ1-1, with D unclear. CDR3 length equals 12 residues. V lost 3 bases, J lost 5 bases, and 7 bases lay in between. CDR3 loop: CASSFQETEAFF. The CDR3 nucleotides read TGTGCCAGCAGTTTCCAGGAGACTGAAGCTTTCTTT.

This chain's CDR3 is CASGLTGKSEAFF. The CDR3 bases are TGCGCCAGCGGACTGACAGGGAAGTCTGAAGCTTTCTTT. This chain links TRBV5-1 with TRBJ1-1; 7 bases align to TRBD1. The CDR3 extends over 13 amino acids. The germline V gene encodes CDR1 SGHRS and CDR2 YFSETQ. J lost 6 bases, V lost 7 bases, and 9 bases had no gene match.

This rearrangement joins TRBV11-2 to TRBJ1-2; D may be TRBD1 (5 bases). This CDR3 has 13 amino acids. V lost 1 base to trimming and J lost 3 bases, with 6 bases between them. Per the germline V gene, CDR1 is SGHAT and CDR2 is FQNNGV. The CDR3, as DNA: TGTGCCAGCAGCTTAGCGGGGGACTATGGCTACACCTTC. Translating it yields CASSLAGDYGYTF.

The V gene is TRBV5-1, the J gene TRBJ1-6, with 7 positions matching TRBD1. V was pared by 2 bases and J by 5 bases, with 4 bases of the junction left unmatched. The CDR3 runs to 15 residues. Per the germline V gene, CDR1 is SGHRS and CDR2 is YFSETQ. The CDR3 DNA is TGCGCCAGCAGCTTCGACGGGACAGATAATTCACCCCTCCACTTT. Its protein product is CASSFDGTDNSPLHF.

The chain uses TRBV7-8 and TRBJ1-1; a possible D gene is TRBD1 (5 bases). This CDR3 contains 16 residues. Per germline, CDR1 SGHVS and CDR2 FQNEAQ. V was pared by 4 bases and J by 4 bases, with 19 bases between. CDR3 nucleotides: TGTGCCAGCAGCTCCCCCTCGGGGGTAAGGGGCACTGAAGCTTTCTTT. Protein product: CASSSPSGVRGTEAFF.

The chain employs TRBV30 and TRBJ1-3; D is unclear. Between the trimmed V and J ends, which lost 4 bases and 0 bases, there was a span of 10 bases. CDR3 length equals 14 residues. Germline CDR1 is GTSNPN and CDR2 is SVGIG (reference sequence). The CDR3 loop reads CAWKLERSGNTIYF. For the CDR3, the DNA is TGTGCCTGGAAGTTGGAACGCTCTGGAAACACCATATATTTT.

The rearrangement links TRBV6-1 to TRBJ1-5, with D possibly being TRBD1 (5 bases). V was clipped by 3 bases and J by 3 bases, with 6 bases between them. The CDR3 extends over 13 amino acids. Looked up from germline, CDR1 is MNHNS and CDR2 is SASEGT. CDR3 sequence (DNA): TGTGCCAGCAGTGACAGGGACAATCAGCCCCAGCATTTT. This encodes CASSDRDNQPQHF.

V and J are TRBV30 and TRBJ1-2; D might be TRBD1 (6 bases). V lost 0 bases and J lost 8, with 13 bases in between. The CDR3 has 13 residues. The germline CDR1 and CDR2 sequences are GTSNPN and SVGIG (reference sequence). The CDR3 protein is CAWSVGGARGYTF. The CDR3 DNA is TGTGCCTGGAGTGTGGGGGGCGCGAGGGGCTACACCTTC.

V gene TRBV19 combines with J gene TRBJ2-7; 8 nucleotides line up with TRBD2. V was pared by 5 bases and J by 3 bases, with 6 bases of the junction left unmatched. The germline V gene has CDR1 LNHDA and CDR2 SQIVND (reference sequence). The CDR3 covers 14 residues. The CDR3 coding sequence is TGTGCCAGTAGTGACCCAGCGGGGGACTACGAGCAGTACTTC. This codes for CASSDPAGDYEQYF.

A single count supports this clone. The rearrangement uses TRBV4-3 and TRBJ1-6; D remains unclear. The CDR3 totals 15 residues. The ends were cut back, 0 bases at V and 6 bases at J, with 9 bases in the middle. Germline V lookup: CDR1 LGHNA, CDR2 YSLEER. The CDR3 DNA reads TGCGCCAGCAGCCAAGAGGAGGGAAGTAATTCACCCCTCCACTTT. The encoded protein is CASSQEEGSNSPLHF.

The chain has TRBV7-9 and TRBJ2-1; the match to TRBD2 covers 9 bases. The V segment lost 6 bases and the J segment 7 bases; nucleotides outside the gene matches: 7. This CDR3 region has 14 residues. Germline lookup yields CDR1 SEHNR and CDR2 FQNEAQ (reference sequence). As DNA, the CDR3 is TGTGCCAGCAGGCAAAGCGGGGGGCATAATGAGCAGTTCTTC. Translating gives CASRQSGGHNEQFF.

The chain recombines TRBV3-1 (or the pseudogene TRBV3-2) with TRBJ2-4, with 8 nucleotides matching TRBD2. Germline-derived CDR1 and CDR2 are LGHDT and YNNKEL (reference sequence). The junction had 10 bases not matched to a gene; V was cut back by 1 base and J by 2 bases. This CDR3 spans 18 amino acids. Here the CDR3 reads CASSQVSGGAGTKNIQYF. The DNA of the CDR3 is TGTGCCAGCAGCCAAGTTTCCGGGGGGGCTGGGACCAAAAACATTCAGTACTTC.

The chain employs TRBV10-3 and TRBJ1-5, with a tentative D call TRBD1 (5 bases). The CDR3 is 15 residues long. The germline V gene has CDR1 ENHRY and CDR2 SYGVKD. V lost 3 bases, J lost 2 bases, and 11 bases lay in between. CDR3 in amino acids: CAISDRGEGNQPQHF. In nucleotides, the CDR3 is TGTGCCATCAGTGATCGGGGGGAGGGCAATCAGCCCCAGCATTTT.

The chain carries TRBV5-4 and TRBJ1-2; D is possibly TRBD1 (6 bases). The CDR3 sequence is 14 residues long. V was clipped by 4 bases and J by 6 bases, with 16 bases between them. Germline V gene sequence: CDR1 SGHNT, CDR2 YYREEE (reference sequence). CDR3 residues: CASSGNREMDGYTF. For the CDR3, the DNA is TGTGCCAGCAGCGGGAACAGGGAAATGGATGGCTACACCTTC.